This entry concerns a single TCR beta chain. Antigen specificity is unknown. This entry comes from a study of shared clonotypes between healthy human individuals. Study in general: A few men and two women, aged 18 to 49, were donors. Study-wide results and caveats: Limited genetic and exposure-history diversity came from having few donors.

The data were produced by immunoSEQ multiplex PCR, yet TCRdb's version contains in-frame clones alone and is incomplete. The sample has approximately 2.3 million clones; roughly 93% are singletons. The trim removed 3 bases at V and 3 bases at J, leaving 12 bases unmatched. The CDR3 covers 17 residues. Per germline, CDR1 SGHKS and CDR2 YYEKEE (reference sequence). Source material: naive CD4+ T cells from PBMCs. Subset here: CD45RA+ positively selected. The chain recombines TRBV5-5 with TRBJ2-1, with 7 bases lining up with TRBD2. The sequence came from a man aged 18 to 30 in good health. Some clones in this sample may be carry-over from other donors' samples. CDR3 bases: TGTGCCAGCAGCTCAGGACCGCACGGGAGGAACTACAATGAGCAGTTCTTC. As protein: CASSSGPHGRNYNEQFF.